This record looks at one TCR beta chain sequence and its context. No antigen is known for it. These data originate in a study of cytomegalovirus exposure and HLA in healthy donors. The study, taken as a whole, reports: TCR beta sequences numbering about 17,000 were associated with HLA alleles at 0.05 false discovery rate in a later analysis. Altogether, some 170 TCR beta chains were recorded as cytomegalovirus-associated. Sequences of the TCR beta chain were said to predict the HLA-A and HLA-B alleles of most subjects accurately.

Likely unrecorded immune exposures existed in these nominally healthy donors. Germline V gives CDR1 GTSNPN, CDR2 SVGIG (reference sequence). CDR3 size: 16 residues. Trimming took off 5 bases at V and 2 bases at J, with 21 bases between the two ends. The PCR used 60 Vbeta and 13 Jbeta primers. Data came from immunoSEQ multiplex PCR; TCRdb stores just in-frame clones and leaves some out. Of a few hundred thousand clones in the sample, roughly 70% were seen once. The receptor's source is a woman aged 30 to 39 in good health and CMV-seronegative. V usage is TRBV30 and J usage is TRBJ1-2; D uncertain. Input material: PBMCs. CDR3 sequence reads: CAWSGGPAQLNYGYTF. CDR3 bases: TGTGCCTGGTCGGGAGGGCCAGCCCAGCTAAACTATGGCTACACCTTC.